The 8 T cell receptor beta chains below come from one sample, sequenced in a study of post-analysis software for immune sequencing data. Study findings and constraints: Five TRBV segments, including TRBV5-6, TRBV5-1 and TRBV20-1, were more frequent in patients than controls.

These receptors' targets are unknown. The TCR beta cDNA libraries carried unique molecular identifiers. TCRdb fed the PCR reads into MiXCR, producing one record per CDR3 protein. The sample has under 650,000 distinct CDR3 sequences, 44% seen once. The sample consisted of blood. The receptors here all came from a girl aged 10 to 17 with multiple sclerosis.

As concerns this clonotype: At one of its ends the junction is not consistent with the germline gene, which may arise from a read error. The chain employs TRBV7-2 and TRBJ2-4; the D is unclear. The DNA matches TRBJ2-7 better at its end, which makes the J call doubtful. CDR1 is SGHTA, CDR2 FQGNSA, per germline. This CDR3 has 14 amino acids. The chain's CDR3 is CVSSRAGRANEQYF. CDR3 nucleotide sequence: TGTGTCAGCAGCCGAGCAGGAAGGGCTAACGAGCAGTACTTC.

Turning to this clonotype: At one of its ends the junction is not consistent with the germline gene, which may arise from a read error. The rearrangement joins TRBV5-1 to TRBJ1-1, with no clear D. There are 15 residues in the CDR3. The germline CDR1 and CDR2 sequences are SGHRS and YFSETQ. CDR3 DNA sequence: TGCGCCAGCAGCTTGGCCGTGGAGGCTTACACTGACGCTTTCTTT. This sequence encodes CASSLAVEAYTDAFF.

As regards this clonotype: The junction differs from germline at one of its ends, possibly a read error. The chain employs TRBV5-6 and TRBJ2-7; 7 bases fit TRBD1. CDR1 is SGHDT, CDR2 YYEEEE, per germline. The CDR3 totals 14 residues. The CDR3 sequence: CANSFYRGDYEQYF. Written as DNA, the CDR3 is TGTGCCAACAGCTTTTACAGGGGCGACTACGAGCAGTACTTC.

This clonotype has only a few counts. This chain joins TRBV27 and TRBJ2-7, with D possibly called TRBD1 or TRBD2 (5 bases each). The ends were cut back, 3 bases at V and 3 bases at J, with 9 bases in the middle. Germline V gene lookup returns CDR1 MNHEY and CDR2 SMNVEV (reference sequence). The CDR3 has 13 amino acids. CDR3 in DNA: TGTGCCAGCAGTTTTCTGGGGGTCTACGAGCAGTACTTC. Translating gives CASSFLGVYEQYF.

The V call is TRBV3-1, the J call TRBJ2-4, with TRBD1 matching 8 bases. TRBJ2-7 explains the end of the DNA better; the J call may be wrong. This CDR3 region has 18 residues. Germline V CDR1 and CDR2: LGHDT, YNNKEL (reference sequence). The CDR3: CASSQEKTGALTFYEQYF. The DNA of the CDR3 is TGTGCCAGCAGCCAAGAGAAGACAGGGGCCCTGACTTTCTACGAGCAGTACTTC.

This clonotype was seen more than once but under ten times. The V call is TRBV6-5, the J call TRBJ1-4; 7 bases align to TRBD1. J was trimmed by 7 bases and V by 8 bases; bases with no gene match: 13. This CDR3 spans 15 amino acids. The V gene's germline CDR1 is MNHEY and CDR2 SVGAGI. DNA of the CDR3: TGTGCCAGCGGGGGACTACAGGGGAGAGGTGAAAAACTGTTTTTT. Its translation is CASGGLQGRGEKLFF.

The chain employs TRBV4-1 and TRBJ2-7, with 12 nucleotides matching TRBD1. Germline V gene data show CDR1 as MGHRA and CDR2 as YSYEKL. The J segment lost 5 bases and the V segment lost 1 base, leaving 6 bases of the junction unmatched. The CDR3 is 16 residues long. The CDR3 loop is CASSQGTGTGGNEQYF. The CDR3 nucleotides are TGCGCCAGCAGCCAAGGTACCGGGACAGGGGGCAACGAGCAGTACTTC.

There are a few counts of this clonotype. The chain couples TRBV11-3 to TRBJ1-2; D not certain. The CDR3 spans 12 residues. Germline V gene data show CDR1 as SGHNT and CDR2 as YENEEA. The germline V and J ends were trimmed by 4 bases and 1 base, with 4 bases remaining between them. The CDR3 DNA sequence: TGTGCCAGCAGCTCCCTTAACTATGGCTACACCTTC. Translating it yields CASSSLNYGYTF.